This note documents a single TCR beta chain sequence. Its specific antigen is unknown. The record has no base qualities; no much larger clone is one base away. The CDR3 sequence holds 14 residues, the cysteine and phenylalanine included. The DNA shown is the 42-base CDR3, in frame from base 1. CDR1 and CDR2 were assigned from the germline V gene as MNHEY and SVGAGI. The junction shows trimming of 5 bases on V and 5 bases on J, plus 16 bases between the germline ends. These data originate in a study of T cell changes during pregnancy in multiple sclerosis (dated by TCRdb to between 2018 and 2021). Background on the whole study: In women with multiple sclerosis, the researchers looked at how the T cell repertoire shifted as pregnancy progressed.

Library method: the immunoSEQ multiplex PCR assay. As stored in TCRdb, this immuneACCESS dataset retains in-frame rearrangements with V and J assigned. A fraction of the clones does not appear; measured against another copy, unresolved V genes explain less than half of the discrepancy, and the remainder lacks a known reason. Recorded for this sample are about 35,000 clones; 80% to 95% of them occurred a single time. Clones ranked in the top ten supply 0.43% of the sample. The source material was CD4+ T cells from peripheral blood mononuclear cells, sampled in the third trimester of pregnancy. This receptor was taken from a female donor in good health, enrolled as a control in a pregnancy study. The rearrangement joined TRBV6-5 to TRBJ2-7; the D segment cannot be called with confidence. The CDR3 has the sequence CASSPRIRGDEQYF. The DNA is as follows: TGTGCCAGCAGTCCCCGGATCCGAGGAGACGAGCAGTACTTC.